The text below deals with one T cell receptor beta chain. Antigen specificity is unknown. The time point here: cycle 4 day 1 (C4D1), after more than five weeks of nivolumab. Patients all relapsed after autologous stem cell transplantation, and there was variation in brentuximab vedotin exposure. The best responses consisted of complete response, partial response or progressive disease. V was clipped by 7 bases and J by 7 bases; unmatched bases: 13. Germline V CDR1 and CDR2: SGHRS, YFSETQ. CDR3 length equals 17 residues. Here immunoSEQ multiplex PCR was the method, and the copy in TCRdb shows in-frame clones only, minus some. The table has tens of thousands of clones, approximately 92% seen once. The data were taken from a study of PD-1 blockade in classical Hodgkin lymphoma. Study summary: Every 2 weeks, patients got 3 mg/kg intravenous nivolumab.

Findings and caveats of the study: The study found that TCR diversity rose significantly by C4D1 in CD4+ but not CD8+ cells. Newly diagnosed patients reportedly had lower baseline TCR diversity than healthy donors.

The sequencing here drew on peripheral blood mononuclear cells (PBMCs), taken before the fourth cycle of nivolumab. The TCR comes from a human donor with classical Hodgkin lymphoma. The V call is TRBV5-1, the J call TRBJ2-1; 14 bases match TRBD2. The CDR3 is CASRQFGGTSGSNEQFF. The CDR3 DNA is TGCGCCAGCCGCCAATTCGGGGGGACTAGCGGGAGTAATGAGCAGTTCTTC.